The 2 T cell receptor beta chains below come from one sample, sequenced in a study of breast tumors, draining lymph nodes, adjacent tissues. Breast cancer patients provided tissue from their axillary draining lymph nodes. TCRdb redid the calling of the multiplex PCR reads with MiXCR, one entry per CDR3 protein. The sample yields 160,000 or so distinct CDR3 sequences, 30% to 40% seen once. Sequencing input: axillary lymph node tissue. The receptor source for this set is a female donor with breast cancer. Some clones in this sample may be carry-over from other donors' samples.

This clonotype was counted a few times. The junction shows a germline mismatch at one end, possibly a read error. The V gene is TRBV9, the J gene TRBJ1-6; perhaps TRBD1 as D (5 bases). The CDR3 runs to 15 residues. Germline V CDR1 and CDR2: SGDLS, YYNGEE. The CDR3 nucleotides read TGTGCCAGCAGCTTGGCCGGTAGGGACCGCTCACCCCCCCACTTT. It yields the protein CASSLAGRDRSPPHF.

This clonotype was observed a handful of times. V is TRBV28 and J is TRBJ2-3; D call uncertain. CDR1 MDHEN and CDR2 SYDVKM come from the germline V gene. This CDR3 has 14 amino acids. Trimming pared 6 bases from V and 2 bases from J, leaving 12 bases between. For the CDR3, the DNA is TGTGCCAGCAGCCCCCCGTGGACCACAGATACGCAGTATTTT. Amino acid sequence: CASSPPWTTDTQYF.